This T cell receptor beta chain was profiled in a study of T cell repertoires in cytomegalovirus infection (dated by TCRdb to the late 2010s). About the study as a whole: Peptide stimulations targeted recently identified HLA-C-restricted CMV epitopes, whose presentation resists viral immunomodulation, together with well-studied HLA-B-restricted epitopes. Because public TCR beta signatures pointed to carriage of CMV infection together with the matching HLA type, the HLA type of each donor mattered for the analysis.

Points the paper makes about the study in general: Cumulative frequency of public TCR beta family members discriminated carriers of CMV infection plus the relevant HLA type in this cohort and an independent approximately 370-donor cohort. In the ex vivo response, HLA-C-restricted CMV-specific TCR beta clonotypes were dominant, and in two of eight donors the single most frequent clonotype came from this HLA-C-restricted group.

Spanning cysteine to phenylalanine, the CDR3 consists of 13 amino acids. Only the CDR3 portion is preserved as DNA: 39 bases, with reading frame beginning at the first base. CDR1 and CDR2 are drawn from the germline V gene (reference sequence): DFQATT, SNEGSKA. V is pared back by 5 bases and J by 6 bases, with 14 bases lying between the germline termini. The sample holds a few counts of this clonotype. The specificity of this receptor is unknown. Base qualities are not recorded, but no much larger clone differs from it by a single base. Per the publication, the treatment or condition label means: in vitro stimulation with specific CMV peptide epitopes to enrich CMV-specific T cells. The sequencing machine was an Illumina HiSeq 1500. TCRdb trimmed the raw reads at Q25, called clones with MiXCR and kept productive beta chains. Here each entry gathers all rows of one CDR3 protein and keeps the most common genes and DNA. For this sample there are 600,000 to 700,000 distinct CDR3 sequences; roughly 30% appear just once. The ten largest clones capture approximately 18% of the sample.

The receptor chain draws on TRBV20-1 and TRBJ1-5, with a weak D call of TRBD1 (6 bases match). The material was cultured PBMCs, obtained from culture after CMV antigen stimulation. This receptor was obtained from a human donor in good health (CMV status not recorded). Some clones in this sample may be carry-over from other donors' samples. The DNA sequence is given as TGCAGTGCTCGGGGGCAAGGGAGTCAGCCCCAGCATTTT. It specifies CSARGQGSQPQHF.